These 17 T cell receptor beta chains share one sample of origin, sequenced in a study of blood T cell repertoires in COVID-19 (dated by TCRdb to the early 2020s). The library was produced with the immunoSEQ multiplex PCR assay. TCRdb's version of the immuneACCESS table is confined to in-frame rearrangements and falls short of the full clone set. An unresolved V gene accounts for under half of the shortfall where checked; the remainder is of unknown origin. A total of approximately 280,000 clones appear in this sample, about nine tenths of them only once. About 7% of the sample is in the top ten clones. Specimen: peripheral blood. The receptors were sampled from a woman younger than 45 with COVID-19, enrolled during active disease.

This chain joins TRBV6-2 or TRBV6-3 and TRBJ2-4; a weak D match, TRBD2 (6 bases). This CDR3 is built from 15 residues. The germline V gene has CDR1 MNHEY and CDR2 SVGEGT. Trimming removed 4 bases at V and 0 bases at J, with 10 bases between. The CDR3 DNA reads as TGTGCCAGCAGTTCGGGACTCATAGCCAAAAACATTCAGTACTTC. The encoded protein is CASSSGLIAKNIQYF.

The V call is TRBV6-6, the J call TRBJ1-1; 10 bases map to TRBD1. The V gene end was trimmed by 10 bases and the J gene end by 4 bases; junction bases not matched to a gene: 12. CDR1 and CDR2 (germline): MNHNY, SVGAGI (reference sequence). CDR3 length equals 15 residues. CDR3 protein: CATVPGQGIGTEAFF. DNA for the CDR3: TGTGCCACCGTCCCGGGACAGGGGATTGGCACTGAAGCTTTCTTT.

This clone was counted a single time. The CDR3 region is CASSQAGGSSYEQYF. The CDR3 DNA reads TGTGCCAGCAGCCAGGCGGGGGGGAGCTCCTACGAGCAGTACTTC. The chain is built from TRBV11-2 and TRBJ2-7, with 9 bases matching TRBD2. Germline V gene data show CDR1 as SGHAT and CDR2 as FQNNGV. The CDR3 totals 15 residues. Germline trimming cut 5 bases from V and 0 bases from J; bases unmatched to any gene: 5.

The chain couples TRBV6-6 to TRBJ2-3; 10 nucleotides line up with TRBD2. CDR3 size: 15 residues. The germline CDR1 and CDR2 sequences are MNHNY and SVGAGI (reference sequence). The ends lost 6 bases at V and 1 base at J; junction bases unmatched: 4. The CDR3 spells CASRSLAGGTDTQYF. CDR3 coding DNA: TGTGCCAGCAGGTCGCTAGCGGGAGGCACAGATACGCAGTATTTT.

The V and J genes are TRBV2 and TRBJ2-7; 8 bases are a match to TRBD1. This CDR3 has 14 residues. Trimming cost V 5 bases and J 4 bases; bases outside gene matches: 7. CDR1 is SNHLY, CDR2 FYNNEI, per germline. CDR3 sequence reads: CASSRTQGVYEQYF. The CDR3 DNA sequence: TGTGCCAGCAGTCGAACACAGGGGGTATACGAGCAGTACTTC.

This clone appeared a single time. The V call is TRBV2, the J call TRBJ2-7; a weak D match, TRBD2 (5 bases). The CDR3 covers 13 residues. The V gene's germline CDR1 is SNHLY and CDR2 FYNNEI. V shed 2 bases and J shed 2 bases, with 7 bases lying between them. The CDR3 coding sequence is TGTGCCAGCAGTGAAATCGGGGCCTACGAGCAGTACTTC. Translating it yields CASSEIGAYEQYF.

The chain employs TRBV29-1 and TRBJ2-3; D is undetermined. Germline-derived CDR1 and CDR2 are SQVTM and ANQGSEA. The length of the CDR3 is 13 residues. Trimming left V 3 bases short and J 2 bases short, with 9 bases between. The CDR3 DNA follows: TGCAGCGTTGAGACTGCCAACACAGATACGCAGTATTTT. Residues: CSVETANTDTQYF.

The chain couples TRBV5-6 to TRBJ1-5; D gene uncertain. The CDR3 contains 15 residues. V was clipped by 8 bases and J by 5 bases, with 20 bases between them. Germline assignment: CDR1 SGHDT and CDR2 YYEEEE. CDR3 amino acids: CASSLRGGWDQPQHF. The CDR3 nucleotides are TGTGCCAGTAGCCTACGGGGAGGGTGGGATCAGCCCCAGCATTTT.

The CDR3 spells CASSYGYGSGTAYF. CDR3 in DNA: TGTGCCAGCAGTTACGGGTACGGTAGCGGGACAGCGTACTTC. This sequence joins TRBV6-5 and TRBJ2-7; D may be TRBD2 (8 bases). Germline V gene lookup returns CDR1 MNHEY and CDR2 SVGAGI. V lost 2 bases, J lost 12 bases, and 20 bases lay in between. This CDR3 is built from 14 residues.

This chain uses TRBV2 with TRBJ1-2, with D possibly TRBD1 on 5 matching bases. V lost 6 bases to trimming and J lost 5 bases, with 16 bases between them. The length of the CDR3 is 14 residues. Germline CDR1 SNHLY, CDR2 FYNNEI. The DNA for the CDR3 is TGTGCCAGCAGAGGAGGGGAGGGCCTTTATGGCTACACCTTC. Amino acid sequence: CASRGGEGLYGYTF.

V usage is TRBV3-1 (or the pseudogene TRBV3-2) and J usage is TRBJ2-3, with 10 positions matching TRBD2. V trimming: 4 bases; J trimming: 4 bases; junction bases outside the gene matches: 14. This CDR3 has 18 residues. CDR1 is LGHDT and CDR2 is YNNKEL in the germline V gene (reference sequence). CDR3 protein: CASSRWGTSGNRADTQYF. CDR3 bases: TGTGCCAGCAGCCGCTGGGGAACTAGCGGGAATCGAGCAGATACGCAGTATTTT.

This clone was found once. The V call is TRBV6-5, the J call TRBJ1-5; 7 nucleotides agree with TRBD1. The V gene's germline CDR1 is MNHEY and CDR2 SVGAGI. V was clipped by 4 bases and J by 4 bases; unmatched bases: 7. This CDR3 is 15 amino acids long. In DNA, the CDR3 is TGTGCCAGCAGTTCAACTTCAGGGGGTAATCAGCCCCAGCATTTT. Translated: CASSSTSGGNQPQHF.

This chain connects TRBV24-1 to TRBJ1-5; 10 bases match TRBD1. Trimming removed 9 bases from V and 1 base from J; junction bases left unmatched: 14. This CDR3 is 18 amino acids long. Germline V lookup: CDR1 KGHDR, CDR2 SFDVKD. The CDR3 nucleotides are TGTGCCACCCCCCCCCTTGGGACAGGGGTTCTGAGCAATCAGCCCCAGCATTTT. It yields the protein CATPPLGTGVLSNQPQHF.

J is TRBJ2-1 and V is TRBV3-1 (or the pseudogene TRBV3-2); 14 bases are shared with TRBD2. This CDR3 is 23 amino acids long. V was pared by 0 bases and J by 2 bases, with 18 bases of the junction left unmatched. The V gene's germline CDR1 is LGHDT and CDR2 YNNKEL (reference sequence). The CDR3 spells CASSQDLRHAGTSGSPTYNEQFF. The CDR3 DNA reads as TGTGCCAGCAGCCAAGATCTAAGACACGCCGGGACTAGCGGGAGCCCCACCTACAATGAGCAGTTCTTC.

The genes are TRBV5-1 and TRBJ1-1; 8 bases agree with TRBD1. The CDR3 has 17 amino acids. V lost 4 bases, J lost 3 bases, and 14 bases stayed unmatched. Looked up from germline, CDR1 is SGHRS and CDR2 is YFSETQ. The CDR3 DNA follows: TGCGCCAGCAGCCCGGCGGCAGGGGGCGGAAAAGACACTGAAGCTTTCTTT. Amino acids: CASSPAAGGGKDTEAFF.

This clone was seen a single time. The chain couples TRBV30 to TRBJ2-2, with TRBD1 matching 7 bases. The V gene's germline CDR1 is GTSNPN and CDR2 SVGIG (reference sequence). Losses at the gene ends were 2 bases for V and 3 bases for J; bases not matched to a gene: 9. This CDR3 has 16 amino acids. The CDR3 DNA sequence: TGTGCCTGGAGTAACCCCAGGGGGACGTACACCGGGGAGCTGTTTTTT. As protein: CAWSNPRGTYTGELFF.

The gene calls are TRBV7-9 and TRBJ1-6; 7 bases agree with TRBD1. The ends lost 5 bases at V and 8 bases at J; junction bases unmatched: 6. This CDR3 spans 14 amino acids. CDR1 and CDR2 (germline): SEHNR, FQNEAQ (reference sequence). CDR3 sequence reads: CASSPDRSYSPLHF. In DNA, the CDR3 is TGTGCCAGCAGCCCGGACAGGAGTTATTCACCCCTCCACTTT.